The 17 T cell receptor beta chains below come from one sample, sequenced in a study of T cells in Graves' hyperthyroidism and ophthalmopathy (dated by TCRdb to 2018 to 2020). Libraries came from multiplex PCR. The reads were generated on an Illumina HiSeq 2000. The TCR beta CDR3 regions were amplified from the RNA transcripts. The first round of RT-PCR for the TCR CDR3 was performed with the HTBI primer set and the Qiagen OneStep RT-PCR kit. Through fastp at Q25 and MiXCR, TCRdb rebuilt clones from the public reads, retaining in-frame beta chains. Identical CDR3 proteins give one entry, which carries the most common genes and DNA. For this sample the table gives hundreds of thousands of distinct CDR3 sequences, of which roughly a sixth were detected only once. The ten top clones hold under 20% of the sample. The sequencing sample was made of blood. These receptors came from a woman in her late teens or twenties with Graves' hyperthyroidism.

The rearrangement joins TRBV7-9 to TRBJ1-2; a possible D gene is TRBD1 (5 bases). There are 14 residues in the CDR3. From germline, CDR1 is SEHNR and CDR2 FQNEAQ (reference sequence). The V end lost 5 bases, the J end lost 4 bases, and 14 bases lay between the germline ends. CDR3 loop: CASSKDWGSYGYTF. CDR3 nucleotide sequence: TGTGCCAGCAGCAAAGACTGGGGGAGCTATGGCTACACCTTC.

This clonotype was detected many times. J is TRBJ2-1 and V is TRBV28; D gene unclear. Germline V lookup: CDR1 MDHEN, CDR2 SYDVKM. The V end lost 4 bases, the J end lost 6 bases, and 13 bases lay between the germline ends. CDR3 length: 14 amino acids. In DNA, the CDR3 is TGTGCCAGCAGTTCCTATTCTCTGGGCAATGAGCAGTTCTTC. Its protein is CASSSYSLGNEQFF.

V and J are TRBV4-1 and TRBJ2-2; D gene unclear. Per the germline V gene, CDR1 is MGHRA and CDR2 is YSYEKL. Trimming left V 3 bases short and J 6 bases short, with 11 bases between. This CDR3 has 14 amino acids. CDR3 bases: TGCGCCAGCAGCCAGCAGGATCCCGCCGGGGAGCTGTTTTTT. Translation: CASSQQDPAGELFF.

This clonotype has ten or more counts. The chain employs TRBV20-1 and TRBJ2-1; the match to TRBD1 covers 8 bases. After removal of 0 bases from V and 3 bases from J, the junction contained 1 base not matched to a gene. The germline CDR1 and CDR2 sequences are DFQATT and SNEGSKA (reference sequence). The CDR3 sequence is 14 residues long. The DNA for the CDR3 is TGCAGTGCTAGAGAGGACAGGGACTACAATGAGCAGTTCTTC. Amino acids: CSAREDRDYNEQFF.

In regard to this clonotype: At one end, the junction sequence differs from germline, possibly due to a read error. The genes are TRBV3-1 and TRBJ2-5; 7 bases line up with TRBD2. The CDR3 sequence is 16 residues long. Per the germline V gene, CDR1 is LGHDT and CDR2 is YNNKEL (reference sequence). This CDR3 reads CASSQARERKKEIQYF. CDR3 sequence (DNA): TGTGCCAGCAGCCAAGCGCGGGAGAGAAAAAAAGAGATCCAGTACTTC.

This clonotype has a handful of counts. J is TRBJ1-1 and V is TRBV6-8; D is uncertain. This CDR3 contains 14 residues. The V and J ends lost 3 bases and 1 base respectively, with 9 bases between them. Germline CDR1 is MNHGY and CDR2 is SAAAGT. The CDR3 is CASSYEFKNTEAFF. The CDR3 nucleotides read TGTGCCAGCAGTTATGAGTTTAAGAACACTGAAGCTTTCTTT.

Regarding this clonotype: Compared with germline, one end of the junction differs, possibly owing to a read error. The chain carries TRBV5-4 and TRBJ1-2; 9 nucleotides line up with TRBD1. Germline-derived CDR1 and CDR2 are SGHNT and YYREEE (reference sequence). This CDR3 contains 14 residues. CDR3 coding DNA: TGTGCCAGCAGCTTCACAGGGGGCGCGTATGGCTACAGCTTC. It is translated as CASSFTGGAYGYSF.

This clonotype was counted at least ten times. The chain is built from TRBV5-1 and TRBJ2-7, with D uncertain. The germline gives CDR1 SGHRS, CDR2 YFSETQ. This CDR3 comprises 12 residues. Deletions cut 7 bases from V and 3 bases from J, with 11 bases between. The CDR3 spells CASGPNSYEQYF. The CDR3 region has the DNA TGCGCCAGCGGGCCGAATAGCTACGAGCAGTACTTC.

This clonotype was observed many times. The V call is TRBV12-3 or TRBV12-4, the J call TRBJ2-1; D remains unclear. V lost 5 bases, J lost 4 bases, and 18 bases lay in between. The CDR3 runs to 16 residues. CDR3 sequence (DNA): TGTGCCAGCAGTGCTCTGACACCTCATGGGTACAATGAGCAGTTCTTC. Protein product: CASSALTPHGYNEQFF.

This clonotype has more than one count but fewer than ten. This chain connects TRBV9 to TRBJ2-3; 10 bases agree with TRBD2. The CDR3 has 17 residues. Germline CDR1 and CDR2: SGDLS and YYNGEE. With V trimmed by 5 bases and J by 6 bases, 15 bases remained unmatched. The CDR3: CASSSLAGAPVQDTQYF. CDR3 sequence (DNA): TGTGCCAGCAGTTCCCTAGCGGGGGCTCCAGTTCAGGATACGCAGTATTTT.

CDR3 bases: TGTGCCAGCAGTTTAAGGGGACTTAGTCGGGATCAGCCCCAGCATTTT. It codes for CASSLRGLSRDQPQHF. The chain has TRBV27 and TRBJ1-5; a weak D match, TRBD1 (5 bases). This CDR3 is 16 amino acids long. Trimming took off 2 bases at V and 5 bases at J, with 16 bases between the two ends. Looked up from germline, CDR1 is MNHEY and CDR2 is SMNVEV (reference sequence).

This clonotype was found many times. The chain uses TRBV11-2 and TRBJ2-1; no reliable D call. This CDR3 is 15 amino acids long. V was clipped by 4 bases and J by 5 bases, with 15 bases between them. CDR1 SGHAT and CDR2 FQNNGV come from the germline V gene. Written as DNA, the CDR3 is TGTGCCAGCAGCTATCCCTTTTTCCAGAACAATGAGCAGTTCTTC. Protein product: CASSYPFFQNNEQFF.

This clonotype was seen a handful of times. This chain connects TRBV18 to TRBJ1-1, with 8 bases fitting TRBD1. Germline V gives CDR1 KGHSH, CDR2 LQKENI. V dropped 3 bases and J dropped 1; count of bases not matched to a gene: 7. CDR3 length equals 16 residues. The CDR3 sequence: CASSPRTGTSNTEAFF. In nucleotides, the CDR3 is TGTGCCAGCTCACCGCGGACAGGGACTTCGAACACTGAAGCTTTCTTT. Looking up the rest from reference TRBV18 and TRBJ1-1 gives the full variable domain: NAGVMQNPRHLVRRRGQEARLRCSPMKGHSHVYWYRQLPEEGLKFMVYLQKENIIDESGMPKERFSAEFPKEGPSILRIQQVVRGDSAAYFCASSPRTGTSNTEAFFGQGTRLTVV.

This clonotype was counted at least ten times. The CDR3 DNA reads TGTGCCAGCAGTTACGAAGGGGCTGGGGCCAACGTCCTGACTTTC. Translation gives CASSYEGAGANVLTF. The J gene is TRBJ2-6, the V gene TRBV6-2 or TRBV6-3, with TRBD1 as a possible D gene (5 bases). Between the trimmed V and J ends, which lost 2 bases and 2 bases, there was a span of 7 bases. Per the germline V gene, CDR1 is MNHEY and CDR2 is SVGEGT. There are 15 residues in the CDR3.

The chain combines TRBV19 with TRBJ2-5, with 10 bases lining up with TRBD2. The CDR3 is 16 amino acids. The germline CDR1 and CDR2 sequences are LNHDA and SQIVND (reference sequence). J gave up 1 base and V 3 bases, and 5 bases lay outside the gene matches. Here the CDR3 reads CASSILASGGQETQYF. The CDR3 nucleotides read TGTGCCAGTAGTATTCTGGCTAGCGGGGGCCAAGAGACCCAGTACTTC. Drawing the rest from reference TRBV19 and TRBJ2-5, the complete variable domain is DGGITQSPKYLFRKEGQNVTLSCEQNLNHDAMYWYRQDPGQGLRLIYYSQIVNDFQKGDIAEGYSVSREKKESFPLTVTSAQKNPTAFYLCASSILASGGQETQYFGPGTRLLVL.

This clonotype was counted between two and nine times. The CDR3 DNA reads TGTGCCAGCAGCGTCAAGGGGGCGATGACTGAAGCTTTCTTT. Amino acids: CASSVKGAMTEAFF. This rearrangement joins TRBV9 to TRBJ1-1, with 7 bases aligning to TRBD1. CDR1 and CDR2 from the germline V gene are SGDLS and YYNGEE. The CDR3 loop spans 14 amino acids. The junction had 6 bases not matched to a gene; V was cut back by 2 bases and J by 5 bases. The full variable domain, rest sourced from reference TRBV9 and TRBJ1-1, is DSGVTQTPKHLITATGQRVTLRCSPRSGDLSVYWYQQSLDQGLQFLIQYYNGEERAKGNILERFSAQQFPDLHSELNLSSLELGDSALYFCASSVKGAMTEAFFGQGTRLTVV.

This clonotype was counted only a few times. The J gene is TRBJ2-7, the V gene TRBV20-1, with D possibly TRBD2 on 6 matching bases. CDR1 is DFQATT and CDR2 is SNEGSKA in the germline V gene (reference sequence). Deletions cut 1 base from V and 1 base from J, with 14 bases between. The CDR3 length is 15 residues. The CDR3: CSARGGGLASYEQYF. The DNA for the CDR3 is TGCAGTGCTAGAGGAGGAGGCCTAGCGTCCTACGAGCAGTACTTC.